One and the same sample provided the 21 T cell receptor beta chains below, sequenced in a study of blood T cell repertoires in COVID-19. Generated by immunoSEQ multiplex PCR, the TCRdb table keeps only in-frame clones and is missing some. The sample lists about 190,000 clones; about 81% were seen once. The sample consisted of peripheral blood. These receptors were obtained from a man aged 25-45 years with active or convalescent COVID-19.

The J gene is TRBJ2-7, the V gene TRBV7-9, with D possibly being TRBD2 (5 bases). The CDR3 spans 15 residues. Germline V gene data show CDR1 as SEHNR and CDR2 as FQNEAQ (reference sequence). Trimming pared 4 bases from V and 7 bases from J, leaving 20 bases between. CDR3 residues: CASSSRFPGAGEQYF. CDR3 bases: TGTGCCAGCAGCTCACGATTTCCGGGCGCGGGTGAGCAGTACTTC.

The chain joins TRBV6-5 to TRBJ1-2; D unresolved. The CDR3 runs 14 residues. Germline CDR1 is MNHEY and CDR2 is SVGAGI. The V end lost 2 bases, the J end lost 4 bases, and 11 bases lay between the germline ends. In nucleotides, the CDR3 is TGTGCCAGCAGTTACCGGGGTCATTTCTATGGCTACACCTTC. This gives the protein CASSYRGHFYGYTF.

In regard to this clone: The same CDR3 is also encoded by other DNA sequences in this sample. The chain has TRBV18 and TRBJ1-5; 9 positions match TRBD1. Per the germline V gene, CDR1 is KGHSH and CDR2 is LQKENI. With 3 bases clipped from V and 4 bases from J, the junction kept 1 base outside the gene matches. This CDR3 is built from 14 residues. The CDR3 DNA follows: TGTGCCAGCTCACCGGGACAGGGAAATCAGCCCCAGCATTTT. Its translation: CASSPGQGNQPQHF.

This chain connects TRBV9 to TRBJ1-3, with 9 bases lining up with TRBD1. CDR3 length: 17 residues. The V gene's germline CDR1 is SGDLS and CDR2 YYNGEE. V lost 0 bases and J lost 3; bases outside the gene matches: 7. CDR3 in amino acids: CASSVAPQGAGGNTIYF. CDR3 coding DNA: TGTGCCAGCAGCGTAGCGCCACAGGGGGCGGGTGGAAACACCATATATTTT.

CDR3 in amino acids: CASSSTGLTEAFF. CDR3 DNA sequence: TGCGCCAGCAGCTCGACAGGGTTGACTGAAGCTTTCTTT. The J gene is TRBJ1-1, the V gene TRBV10-1, with 7 bases matching TRBD1. The CDR3 contains 13 residues. CDR1 and CDR2 from the germline V gene are WNHNN and SYGVQD (reference sequence). Unmatched junction bases numbered 6, after V lost 6 bases and J lost 5 bases.

The chain employs TRBV24-1 and TRBJ1-1, with D hard to call. CDR3 length equals 13 residues. Germline-derived CDR1 and CDR2 are KGHDR and SFDVKD. Trimming pared 9 bases from V and 5 bases from J, leaving 15 bases between. CDR3 protein: CATLSDYRTEAFF. The CDR3 DNA sequence: TGTGCCACCCTCTCGGACTATCGGACTGAAGCTTTCTTT.

In this sample, this clone turned up a few times. This chain connects TRBV14 to TRBJ1-5; no definite D call. Germline lookup yields CDR1 SGHDN and CDR2 FVKESK. The ends were cut back, 1 base at V and 7 bases at J, with 11 bases in the middle. The CDR3 is 14 residues long. CDR3 in amino acids: CASSQGAGGQPQHF. The CDR3 region has the DNA TGTGCCAGCAGCCAAGGCGCCGGAGGACAGCCCCAGCATTTT.

This clone has a single count. The V call is TRBV3-1 (or the pseudogene TRBV3-2), the J call TRBJ1-2, with TRBD1 matching 10 bases. Losses at the gene ends were 5 bases for V and 6 bases for J; bases not matched to a gene: 9. Germline V gene lookup returns CDR1 LGHDT and CDR2 YNNKEL (reference sequence). The CDR3 has 15 amino acids. This CDR3 reads CASSTYPTGGNGYTF. The CDR3, as DNA: TGTGCCAGCAGCACCTACCCGACAGGGGGCAATGGCTACACCTTC.

This clone was counted a single time. The V gene is TRBV19, the J gene TRBJ2-5; weak D call: TRBD2 (6 bases). Trimming took 1 base from V and 5 from J, leaving 11 bases between them. Germline lookup yields CDR1 LNHDA and CDR2 SQIVND (reference sequence). This CDR3 region has 14 residues. The CDR3 DNA follows: TGTGCCAGTAGTATAGGGGGGACTTACGAGACCCAGTACTTC. Encoded protein: CASSIGGTYETQYF.

J is TRBJ2-7 and V is TRBV28, with D possibly TRBD2 on 6 matching bases. Trimming removed 8 bases at V and 0 bases at J, with 17 bases between. This CDR3 has 15 residues. Per germline, CDR1 MDHEN and CDR2 SYDVKM. In nucleotides, the CDR3 is TGTGCCAGCGGAACGGCCGGGACTCCCTCCTACGAGCAGTACGTC. This gives the protein CASGTAGTPSYEQYV.

This clone came up once. CDR3 amino acids: CASLGDIQYF. As DNA, the CDR3 is TGCGCCAGCCTAGGAGACATTCAGTACTTC. This chain uses TRBV10-2 with TRBJ2-4; D call uncertain. The CDR3 loop spans 10 amino acids. V lost 8 bases and J lost 8, with 7 bases in between. Germline V lookup: CDR1 WSHSY, CDR2 SAAADI.

This chain uses TRBV19 with TRBJ1-5; D is perhaps TRBD1 (6 bases). This CDR3 has 15 residues. V lost 3 bases to trimming and J lost 3 bases, with 12 bases between them. Germline CDR1 is LNHDA and CDR2 is SQIVND (reference sequence). The CDR3 here is CASSMLDRDNQPQHF. CDR3 DNA: TGTGCCAGTAGTATGTTGGACAGAGACAATCAGCCCCAGCATTTT.

The genes are TRBV12-3 or TRBV12-4 and TRBJ1-1; D not resolved. V shed 3 bases and J shed 3 bases, with 8 bases lying between them. This CDR3 has 13 amino acids. The CDR3 sequence: CASSFSGDTEAFF. In DNA, the CDR3 is TGTGCCAGCAGTTTTAGCGGAGACACTGAAGCTTTCTTT.

The CDR3 DNA reads as TGTGCCAGCAGCCTTGGGCCCCAGGGAAATCTGAGACAGCCCCAGCATTTT. Translated: CASSLGPQGNLRQPQHF. The chain couples TRBV5-6 to TRBJ1-5, with a tentative D call TRBD1 (5 bases). The CDR3 loop spans 17 amino acids. Trimming stripped 4 bases from V and 7 bases from J, with 24 bases between. Germline loops: CDR1 SGHDT, CDR2 YYEEEE.

The V gene is TRBV15, the J gene TRBJ1-1; D remains ambiguous. Trimming took 3 bases from V and 4 from J, leaving 9 bases between them. The CDR3 spans 13 residues. Germline V gene lookup returns CDR1 LNHNV and CDR2 YYDKDF (reference sequence). The CDR3 DNA sequence: TGTGCCACCAGCAGTCCCCTGTTCACTGAAGCTTTCTTT. Protein: CATSSPLFTEAFF.

The V and J genes are TRBV27 and TRBJ2-7, with D possibly matching TRBD2 (5 bases). The CDR3 sequence is 21 residues long. V lost 2 bases, J lost 0 bases, and 29 bases lay in between. Germline lookup yields CDR1 MNHEY and CDR2 SMNVEV (reference sequence). This chain's CDR3 is CASSLIAAGSAEGESSYEQYF. CDR3 coding DNA: TGTGCCAGCAGTTTAATTGCTGCGGGCTCGGCGGAAGGTGAGAGCTCCTACGAGCAGTACTTC.

This rearrangement joins TRBV6-5 to TRBJ2-2; 11 bases match TRBD1. Germline V gene data show CDR1 as MNHEY and CDR2 as SVGAGI. This CDR3 spans 14 amino acids. The J segment lost 4 bases and the V segment lost 7 bases, leaving 2 bases of the junction unmatched. The CDR3 reads CASTDRGLTGELFF. CDR3 coding DNA: TGTGCCAGCACGGACAGGGGGCTCACCGGGGAGCTGTTTTTT.

This clone was found a few times. V is TRBV27 and J is TRBJ2-2; D might be TRBD2 (7 bases). The CDR3 runs 15 residues. The germline V gene encodes CDR1 MNHEY and CDR2 SMNVEV (reference sequence). Trimming left V 5 bases short and J 9 bases short, with 19 bases between. CDR3: CASSSGTRISWELFF. CDR3 bases: TGTGCCAGCAGTAGCGGGACAAGGATATCGTGGGAGCTGTTTTTT.

The CDR3 region has the DNA TGCGCCAGCAGCTTGGCTACGGGTGGGTCTATTAGTACGCAGTATTTT. Its translation is CASSLATGGSISTQYF. This chain uses TRBV5-1 with TRBJ2-3; D is uncertain. V was pared by 0 bases and J by 8 bases, with 19 bases between. Germline V gene lookup returns CDR1 SGHRS and CDR2 YFSETQ. There are 16 residues in the CDR3.

V is TRBV6-5 and J is TRBJ2-3; tentative D call: TRBD2 (6 bases). This CDR3 contains 15 residues. Germline CDR1 is MNHEY and CDR2 is SVGAGI. V lost 7 bases and J 4 bases, leaving 18 bases between the germline ends. The CDR3: CASTQEAGYADTQYF. CDR3 bases: TGTGCCAGCACTCAGGAAGCGGGTTACGCAGATACGCAGTATTTT.

The chain uses TRBV6-6 and TRBJ1-2, with D possibly TRBD1 on 5 matching bases. V lost 5 bases to trimming and J lost 6 bases, with 16 bases between them. Germline V gene data show CDR1 as MNHNY and CDR2 as SVGAGI (reference sequence). The CDR3 extends over 14 amino acids. This chain's CDR3 is CASSRGGAGHGYTF. In nucleotides, the CDR3 is TGTGCCAGCAGTCGCGGAGGGGCAGGACATGGCTACACCTTC.